The 25 T cell receptor beta chains listed next were all sequenced from one sample in a study of tissue T cells after allogeneic stem cell transplantation. This table comes from immunoSEQ multiplex PCR, and its TCRdb copy is limited to in-frame clones, with some not included. The sample carries over 5,000 clones, approximately 47% recorded once. Described time point: mouse harvest day 7 after allogeneic transplant. Mouse grafts combined 10^7 T-cell-depleted bone marrow cells with 10^6 splenic CD5+ T cells. Sequencing was carried out using gut tissue. The receptors derive from a female BALB/c mouse given C57BL/6 T cells with graft-versus-host disease after an allogeneic hematopoietic cell transplant.

A remark on this clone: Gene names follow the mouse nomenclature. From the germline J gene comes the end of the CDR3, since the read stops 1 residue before it. This chain uses TRBV3 with TRBJ2-1; 7 nucleotides agree with TRBD1. Germline V lookup: CDR1 SNHLY, CDR2 FYNGKV (reference sequence). The CDR3 has 12 amino acids. Unmatched junction bases numbered 5, after V lost 3 bases and J lost 12 bases. Partial CDR3 DNA: TGTGCCAGCAGCTTGGGACAGTCAGGGCAGTTC. It is translated as CASSLGQSGQF. The complete CDR3 reads CASSLGQSGQFF.

About this clone: The listed genes are named as in mouse. The read falls 1 residue short of the CDR3 end, and the missing part is taken from the germline J gene. V is TRBV19 and J is TRBJ1-1; the match to TRBD1 covers 7 bases. The trim removed 2 bases at V and 8 bases at J, leaving 3 bases unmatched. The CDR3 consists of 12 residues. The germline gives CDR1 FNHDT, CDR2 SITEND (reference sequence). The CDR3: CASSIQTGEVFF. The DNA read from the CDR3 is TGTGCCAGCAGTATCCAGACAGGGGAAGTCTTC.

By proportion, this clone is medium-sized. Germline and genes here are mouse. The read terminates 1 residue before the CDR3 end, so the remaining end is supplied by the germline J gene. This chain joins TRBV13-3 and TRBJ2-7; 7 nucleotides align to TRBD1. The CDR3 runs 11 residues. Germline V lookup: CDR1 NNHDY, CDR2 SYVADS. V lost 5 bases and J lost 4; bases outside the gene matches: 0. The chain's CDR3 is CASRQGYEQYF. The sequenced CDR3 bases are TGTGCCAGCAGACAGGGGTATGAACAGTAC.

Note on this clone: Mouse gene names and germline throughout. The observed sequence ends 1 residue before the CDR3 terminus, with the missing tail filled in from the germline J gene. J is TRBJ2-5 and V is TRBV26; D possibly corresponds to TRBD1 (6 bases). Germline lookup yields CDR1 KGHPV and CDR2 FQNQEV (reference sequence). CDR3 length equals 13 residues. V lost 4 bases to trimming and J lost 1 base, with 6 bases between them. The sequenced part of the CDR3 DNA is TGTGCCAGCAGTCGACAGGACCAAGACACCCAGTAC. Protein product: CASSRQDQDTQY. The complete CDR3 reads CASSRQDQDTQYF.

A few counts support this clone. Germline and genes: mouse. With the read ending 1 residue before the CDR3 end, the germline J gene is used to fill in that end. The V and J genes are TRBV26 and TRBJ2-7; 10 positions match TRBD2. V was clipped by 6 bases and J by 7 bases; unmatched bases: 6. This CDR3 has 13 residues. Germline lookup yields CDR1 KGHPV and CDR2 FQNQEV (reference sequence). This CDR3 is CASSRLGGGEQYF. CDR3 DNA (partial): TGTGCCAGCAGCCGACTGGGGGGCGGAGAACAGTAC.

To note about this clone: Each gene name is a mouse one. The read halts 1 residue ahead of the CDR3 end, with the missing end drawn from the germline J gene. The V call is TRBV14, the J call TRBJ2-7; 8 positions agree with TRBD2. J gave up 4 bases and V 2 bases, and 5 bases lay outside the gene matches. CDR1 SGHDT and CDR2 FRDEAV come from the germline V gene. This CDR3 spans 14 amino acids. The CDR3 sequence: CASSLGGGLYEQYF. The sequenced CDR3 bases are TGTGCCAGCAGTTTAGGGGGGGGGCTTTATGAACAGTAC.

This clone has a single count. Germline and genes here are mouse. The read stops 1 residue short of the end of the CDR3; the missing end is completed from the germline J gene. The chain links TRBV23 to TRBJ1-4; TRBD1 was called by the table and not checked on the DNA. This CDR3 region has 16 residues. The germline V gene encodes CDR1 KGHTA and CDR2 FQNQQP. The CDR3 protein is CSSSQSTGGTNERLFF. The sequenced part of the CDR3 DNA is TGCTCCAGCAGTCAATCAACAGGGGGTACCAACGAAAGATTATTT.

A remark on this clone: The gene symbols are mouse symbols. The CDR3 is CASSDEVGAGYTF. CDR3 DNA (partial): TGTGCCAGCAGTGATGAGGTGGGGGCAGGCTACACC. The genes are TRBV13-1 and TRBJ1-2; a possible D gene is TRBD1 (6 bases). From the germline J gene comes the end of the CDR3, since the read stops 1 residue before it. The CDR3 consists of 13 residues. Between the trimmed V and J ends, which lost 0 bases and 10 bases, there was a span of 13 bases. The germline CDR1 and CDR2 sequences are NSHNY and SYGAGN.

On this clone itself: Any gene name here is a mouse gene name. The observed sequence ends 1 residue before the CDR3 terminus, with the missing tail filled in from the germline J gene. The rearrangement uses TRBV26 and TRBJ2-4, with 7 bases aligning to TRBD1. The CDR3 is 14 amino acids. Looked up from germline, CDR1 is KGHPV and CDR2 is FQNQEV (reference sequence). V lost 5 bases and J lost 0; bases outside the gene matches: 2. The chain's CDR3 is CASSRDSSQNTLYF. Partial CDR3 DNA: TGTGCCAGCAGTAGGGACAGCAGTCAAAACACCTTGTAC.

This clone rates as medium-sized. Germline and genes here are mouse. The CDR3 extends 1 residue past the end of the read, so its final part is completed from the germline J gene. The chain combines TRBV13-2 with TRBJ1-2; D not certain. The CDR3 extends over 14 amino acids. Germline CDR1 reads NNHNN; CDR2 reads SYGAGS (reference sequence). V was cut by 1 base and J by 0 bases, with 7 bases left in between. CDR3 DNA (partial): TGTGCCAGCGGTGATCACATTGCAAACTCCGACTACACC. As protein: CASGDHIANSDYT. The complete CDR3 protein is CASGDHIANSDYTF.

About this clone itself: The genes and germline here are from mouse. The read terminates 1 residue ahead of where the CDR3 ends, so the germline J gene completes it. The chain carries TRBV16 and TRBJ2-4, with D possibly being TRBD2 (6 bases). CDR1 and CDR2 from the germline V gene are SGHSA and FRNQAP. This CDR3 comprises 15 residues. The V end was cut by 3 bases, the J end by 2 bases, with 12 bases between. CDR3 in amino acids: CASSFPRLAQNTLYF. Partial CDR3 DNA: TGTGCAAGCAGCTTTCCCCGACTGGCTCAAAACACCTTGTAC.

This clone is categorized as medium-sized. The gene symbols are mouse symbols. The sequence runs out 1 residue before the end of the CDR3; the remainder is reconstructed from the germline J gene. J is TRBJ2-5 and V is TRBV13-3; 7 bases fit TRBD2. The CDR3 loop spans 14 amino acids. Germline-derived CDR1 and CDR2 are NNHDY and SYVADS. V was pared by 4 bases and J by 2 bases, with 4 bases of the junction left unmatched. Incomplete CDR3 DNA: TGTGCCAGCAGTACGGGGGGGTCCCAAGACACCCAGTAC. Translating gives CASSTGGSQDTQY. The CDR3 in its entirety is CASSTGGSQDTQYF.

For this clone: Gene labels here are mouse ones. The read terminates 1 residue ahead of where the CDR3 ends, so the germline J gene completes it. The V and J genes are TRBV23 and TRBJ2-4; the table gives TRBD1 as D, unverified against the DNA. This CDR3 is 15 amino acids long. In germline, CDR1 is KGHTA, CDR2 FQNQQP. The chain's CDR3 is CSSSQSTGGQNTLYF. The sequenced part of the CDR3 DNA is TGCTCCAGCAGTCAATCGACAGGGGGCCAAAACACCTTGTAC.

In regard to this clone: Genes and germline are mouse. The read falls 1 residue short of the CDR3 end, and the missing part is taken from the germline J gene. The rearrangement joins TRBV5 to TRBJ2-4, with 10 nucleotides matching TRBD2. The CDR3 has 16 amino acids. Germline V gives CDR1 LGHNA, CDR2 YNLKQL (reference sequence). J was trimmed by 4 bases and V by 1 base; bases with no gene match: 5. CDR3 residues: CASSQVLGGRENTLYF. The sequenced CDR3 bases are TGTGCCAGCAGCCAAGTCCTGGGGGGGCGGGAAAACACCTTGTAC.

In regard to this clone: Mouse germline and gene names are used. The CDR3 extends 1 residue past the end of the read, so its final part is completed from the germline J gene. The chain uses TRBV23 and TRBJ2-7; TRBD2, the table's D call, was not compared with the DNA. The CDR3 length is 14 residues. In germline, CDR1 is KGHTA, CDR2 FQNQQP. CDR3 sequence: CSSSQSGLDYEQYF. The DNA read from the CDR3 is TGCTCCAGCAGTCAATCGGGACTGGATTATGAACAGTAC.

Remarks on this clone: Gene names denote mouse genes. The read terminates 1 residue before the CDR3 end, so the remaining end is supplied by the germline J gene. This rearrangement joins TRBV23 to TRBJ2-3. CDR1 is KGHTA, CDR2 FQNQQP, per germline. The CDR3 extends over 13 amino acids. This CDR3 reads CSSSQRGAETLYF. The CDR3 DNA, read in part, is TGCTCCAGCAGTCAACGGGGTGCAGAAACGCTGTAT.

This clone has only a few counts. Gene names and germline refer to mouse. The CDR3 end is not reached by the read, which stops 1 residue before it; the germline J gene fills it in. The V gene is TRBV1, the J gene TRBJ2-7; 11 bases agree with TRBD2. The trim removed 2 bases at V and 2 bases at J, leaving 2 bases unmatched. Looked up from germline, CDR1 is NSQYPW and CDR2 is LRSPGD (reference sequence). The CDR3 runs to 15 residues. The CDR3 sequence: CTCSANWGGAYEQYF. The covered CDR3 bases are TGCACCTGCAGTGCAAACTGGGGGGGCGCCTATGAACAGTAC.

In this sample, this clone turned up a few times. The genes are named according to mouse. From the germline J gene comes the end of the CDR3, since the read stops 1 residue before it. The chain employs TRBV26 and TRBJ2-2; D might be TRBD1 (5 bases). This CDR3 contains 14 residues. Trimming took 3 bases from V and 1 from J, leaving 6 bases between them. Germline V gene lookup returns CDR1 KGHPV and CDR2 FQNQEV (reference sequence). The CDR3 bases that were read are TGTGCCAGCAGTCTTAGGGGAAACACCGGGCAGCTCTAC. Protein sequence: CASSLRGNTGQLY. The complete CDR3 reads CASSLRGNTGQLYF.

This clone has only a few counts. The gene symbols are mouse symbols. Coverage ceases 1 residue before the CDR3 finishes, and the germline J gene fills in the end. The rearrangement joins TRBV3 to TRBJ1-1; perhaps TRBD1 as D (6 bases). The V gene's germline CDR1 is SNHLY and CDR2 FYNGKV (reference sequence). The CDR3 totals 12 residues. V was clipped by 6 bases and J by 1 base, with 6 bases between them. CDR3 sequence: CASRTGNTEVFF. The sequenced CDR3 bases are TGTGCCAGCAGGACAGGGAACACAGAAGTCTTC.

As regards this clone: Gene names denote mouse genes. Read coverage stops 1 residue before the CDR3 terminus; the germline J gene supplies the remainder. The gene calls are TRBV13-3 and TRBJ2-1; D not resolved. This CDR3 has 13 residues. Germline V gives CDR1 NNHDY, CDR2 SYVADS. Trimming left V 0 bases short and J 3 bases short, with 4 bases between. The covered CDR3 bases are TGTGCCAGCAGTGATGACTTCTATGCTGAGCAGTTC. Residues: CASSDDFYAEQF. The whole CDR3 protein reads CASSDDFYAEQFF.

Worth noting for this clone: Each gene name is a mouse one. The CDR3 end falls 1 residue outside the read, so it is completed with the germline J gene. The rearrangement joins TRBV12-2 to TRBJ1-2; no clear D gene. Germline V lookup: CDR1 SGHLS, CDR2 HYDKME. The V end was cut by 1 base, the J end by 2 bases, with 4 bases between. The length of the CDR3 is 12 residues. Partial CDR3 DNA: TGTGCCAGCTCTCTGGGGAACTCCGACTACACC. Translation: CASSLGNSDYT. The full CDR3 sequence reads CASSLGNSDYTF.

Only a few counts were recorded for this clone. The gene symbols are mouse symbols. The read stops 1 residue short of the end of the CDR3; the missing end is completed from the germline J gene. The chain carries TRBV14 and TRBJ2-3, with D possibly being TRBD1 (6 bases). This CDR3 spans 15 amino acids. The ends were cut back, 1 base at V and 1 base at J, with 10 bases in the middle. From germline, CDR1 is SGHDT and CDR2 FRDEAV. CDR3 DNA, as far as it was read: TGTGCCAGCAGTTTCAGGCCAGGGGGTGCAGAAACGCTGTAT. Translation: CASSFRPGGAETLY. From start to end, the CDR3 is CASSFRPGGAETLYF.

In regard to this clone: Mouse gene names and germline throughout. The read falls 1 residue short of the CDR3 end, and the missing part is taken from the germline J gene. The chain has TRBV16 and TRBJ2-7, with 9 positions matching TRBD1. V shed 0 bases and J 7 bases; nucleotides not matched to a gene: 7. Germline-derived CDR1 and CDR2 are SGHSA and FRNQAP. The CDR3 consists of 15 residues. The CDR3 is CASSLEQGARGEQYF. The CDR3 DNA, read in part, is TGTGCAAGCAGCTTAGAACAGGGGGCGCGGGGGGAACAGTAC.

Comment on this clone: Gene names and germline refer to mouse. Coverage ceases 1 residue before the CDR3 finishes, and the germline J gene fills in the end. The chain combines TRBV23 with TRBJ2-5. Per the germline V gene, CDR1 is KGHTA and CDR2 is FQNQQP. The length of the CDR3 is 13 residues. CDR3 amino acids: CSSSQTVQDTQYF. The DNA read from the CDR3 is TGCTCCAGCAGTCAGACGGTCCAAGACACCCAGTAC.

In this sample, this clone is large. Genes and germline are mouse. The CDR3 sequence is CASSFGYEQYF. Incomplete CDR3 DNA: TGTGCCAGCAGTTTCGGGTATGAACAGTAC. J is TRBJ2-7 and V is TRBV14, with D uncertain. The read is 1 residue too short to cover the CDR3 end, so that end is filled in from the germline J gene. V lost 1 base, J lost 4 bases, and 3 bases lay in between. The CDR3 runs to 11 residues. Germline-derived CDR1 and CDR2 are SGHDT and FRDEAV. The full variable domain, rest sourced from reference TRBV14 and TRBJ2-7, is EAGVTQSPRYAVLQEGQAVSFWCDPISGHDTLYWYQQPRDQGPQLLVYFRDEAVIDNSQLPSDRFSAVRPKGTNSTLKIQSAKQGDTATYLCASSFGYEQYFGPGTRLTVL.